This T cell receptor (beta chain) was identified in a study of blood T cells in healthy people across ages. This CDR3 comprises 15 residues. V lost 6 bases, J lost 8 bases, and 20 bases lay in between. Germline lookup yields CDR1 SGHDT and CDR2 YYEEEE. Combining a sample-barcoded 5' primer with a J-beta primer mix, a second PCR ran for 7 to 11 cycles. Template switching added a 12-random-nucleotide identifier to every cDNA molecule. Sequencing of every sample gave 3 million or more CDR3-containing paired-end reads. TCRdb reprocessed the 5' RACE reads with MiXCR, giving one entry per CDR3 protein. Among some 900,000 distinct CDR3 sequences listed, about 48% were seen once. Overall study results and limits: Strongly correlated with naive T cell percentage was TCR beta diversity.

In the case of this clonotype: The antigen remains unidentified.

The sequence was obtained from a man aged 25-45 years in good health. The chain carries TRBV5-6 and TRBJ1-4; D is unresolved. Material for sequencing was blood. The CDR3 region has the DNA TGTGCCAGCACCTCAGTTGGGTCCGTAGGAGAAAAACTGTTTTTT. Encoded protein: CASTSVGSVGEKLFF.